What follows are 16 T cell receptor beta chains derived from one specimen sequenced in a study of T cells in narcolepsy. Method: immunoSEQ multiplex PCR; TCRdb's copy keeps in-frame clones and lacks some. The repertoire has about 30,000 clones, approximately 85% of them found once; the top ten carry under 1.3%. The source material was CD45RA- memory CD4+ T cells from PBMCs. The receptors come from a human donor with narcolepsy.

The V and J genes are TRBV19 and TRBJ2-7; D may be TRBD1 or TRBD2 (5 bases each). The V gene lost 4 bases and the J gene lost 7 bases, with 17 bases spanning the gap. Per the germline V gene, CDR1 is LNHDA and CDR2 is SQIVND (reference sequence). The CDR3 consists of 14 residues. CDR3 coding DNA: TGTGCCAGTAGTACTCAAGGGGCTCCGGGAGAGCAGTACTTC. It specifies CASSTQGAPGEQYF.

Only a few counts were recorded for this clone. The J gene is TRBJ2-3, the V gene TRBV14; D ambiguous. In germline, CDR1 is SGHDN, CDR2 FVKESK. Between the trimmed V and J ends, which lost 1 base and 0 bases, there was a span of 11 bases. This CDR3 contains 16 residues. In DNA, the CDR3 is TGTGCCAGCAGCCAAGGGTCCAGCTTCAGCACAGATACGCAGTATTTT. Its protein product is CASSQGSSFSTDTQYF. Variable domain in full (rest from reference TRBV14 and TRBJ2-3): EAGVTQFPSHSVIEKGQTVTLRCDPISGHDNLYWYRRVMGKEIKFLLHFVKESKQDESGMPNNRFLAERTGGTYSTLKVQPAELEDSGVYFCASSQGSSFSTDTQYFGPGTRLTVL.

The chain recombines TRBV19 with TRBJ1-2; D is undetermined. Germline lookup yields CDR1 LNHDA and CDR2 SQIVND (reference sequence). Trimming stripped 7 bases from V and 0 bases from J, with 15 bases between. This CDR3 is 15 amino acids long. The CDR3 loop is CASKEVHTANYGYTF. The CDR3 DNA reads as TGTGCCAGTAAGGAGGTACACACAGCTAACTATGGCTACACCTTC. Filled out from reference TRBV19 and TRBJ1-2, the complete variable domain reads DGGITQSPKYLFRKEGQNVTLSCEQNLNHDAMYWYRQDPGQGLRLIYYSQIVNDFQKGDIAEGYSVSREKKESFPLTVTSAQKNPTAFYLCASKEVHTANYGYTFGSGTRLTVV.

CDR3 sequence reads: CASSLTGAGYGYTF. In nucleotides, the CDR3 is TGTGCCAGCAGTTTAACAGGGGCAGGCTATGGCTACACCTTC. This sequence joins TRBV27 and TRBJ1-2; TRBD1 matches 7 bases. V gave up 2 bases and J gave up 4 bases; unmatched junction bases: 4. The CDR3 covers 14 residues. Germline-derived CDR1 and CDR2 are MNHEY and SMNVEV (reference sequence).

The CDR3: CASSQDISTSGGRDTQYF. The DNA of the CDR3 is TGTGCCAGCAGCCAAGATATTTCGACTAGCGGGGGGAGAGATACGCAGTATTTT. The chain carries TRBV4-2 and TRBJ2-3, with 13 bases that match TRBD2. V dropped 0 bases and J dropped 5; count of bases not matched to a gene: 8. This CDR3 is 18 amino acids long. Germline CDR1 and CDR2: LGHNA and YNFKEQ.

The chain combines TRBV5-1 with TRBJ2-1, with a weak D call TRBD2 (6 bases). V lost 3 bases, J lost 7 bases, and 11 bases lay in between. Germline CDR1 and CDR2: SGHRS and YFSETQ. There are 13 residues in the CDR3. As DNA, the CDR3 is TGCGCCAGCAGCTCCGGGGGACTGAATGAGCAGTTCTTC. Translating gives CASSSGGLNEQFF.

This clone is a singleton in its sample. V usage is TRBV5-1 and J usage is TRBJ1-4; D remains ambiguous. The CDR3 is made up of 16 amino acids. V lost 0 bases to trimming and J lost 4 bases, with 13 bases between them. Germline V gene lookup returns CDR1 SGHRS and CDR2 YFSETQ. CDR3: CASSLDLLQSNEKLFF. CDR3 nucleotides: TGCGCCAGCAGCTTGGACTTGTTGCAAAGTAATGAAAAACTGTTTTTT.

This chain links TRBV6-5 with TRBJ1-4; TRBD1 might be the D (6 bases). The CDR3 has 15 residues. The germline V gene encodes CDR1 MNHEY and CDR2 SVGAGI. Trimming left V 2 bases short and J 5 bases short, with 12 bases between. In DNA, the CDR3 is TGTGCCAGCAGTTACAGGGGGTTGGGCAATGAAAAACTGTTTTTT. The encoded protein is CASSYRGLGNEKLFF.

The chain combines TRBV9 with TRBJ1-1; D not certain. The V end was cut by 4 bases, the J end by 0 bases, with 13 bases between. CDR1 is SGDLS, CDR2 YYNGEE, per germline. This CDR3 is built from 15 residues. This CDR3 is CASSPPGGMNTEAFF. The CDR3 DNA reads TGTGCCAGCAGCCCACCGGGAGGAATGAACACTGAAGCTTTCTTT.

This clone was picked up one time. CDR3 sequence (DNA): TGTGCCAGCAGCTTCGGCGACAGTCACTCTGGAAACACCATATATTTT. The encoded protein is CASSFGDSHSGNTIYF. The genes are TRBV7-8 and TRBJ1-3; the D gene is possibly TRBD1 (5 bases). Deletions cut 3 bases from V and 0 bases from J, with 12 bases between. The CDR3 contains 16 residues. Germline CDR1 is SGHVS and CDR2 is FQNEAQ.

The rearrangement uses TRBV5-1 and TRBJ2-2; 8 positions match TRBD1. CDR1 is SGHRS and CDR2 is YFSETQ in the germline V gene. V lost 5 bases to trimming and J lost 0 bases; unmatched junction nucleotides: 6. The CDR3 spans 16 residues. The CDR3 region is CASSAHRGSNTGELFF. The CDR3 DNA sequence: TGCGCCAGCAGTGCCCACAGGGGGTCGAACACCGGGGAGCTGTTTTTT.

The CDR3 coding sequence is TGTGCCAGCAGCTTGGGAGGGACAGGGAGCAAAAAACTGTTTTTT. Amino acid sequence: CASSLGGTGSKKLFF. The chain recombines TRBV5-6 with TRBJ1-4, with TRBD1 identical over 9 bases. V shed 0 bases, J shed 9 bases, and the junction held 6 bases outside the gene matches. Germline loops: CDR1 SGHDT, CDR2 YYEEEE. The CDR3 sequence is 15 residues long.

This chain links TRBV6-1 with TRBJ2-7; TRBD2 agrees at 7 bases. CDR3 size: 16 residues. The germline CDR1 and CDR2 sequences are MNHNS and SASEGT. V dropped 6 bases and J dropped 0; count of bases not matched to a gene: 11. The CDR3 spells CASRERSSGLSYEQYF. The DNA for the CDR3 is TGTGCCAGCAGAGAAAGGTCTAGCGGACTCTCCTACGAGCAGTACTTC.

This rearrangement joins TRBV5-1 to TRBJ2-1; D is unclear. The CDR3 loop spans 14 amino acids. Germline V CDR1 and CDR2: SGHRS, YFSETQ. With 4 bases removed from V and 5 bases from J, the gap between germline ends came to 13 bases. This chain's CDR3 is CASSRNRANNEQFF. The DNA for the CDR3 is TGCGCCAGCAGCCGGAACCGGGCCAACAATGAGCAGTTCTTC.

This rearrangement joins TRBV19 to TRBJ1-2; D might be TRBD1 (6 bases). V was clipped by 4 bases and J by 8 bases, with 23 bases between them. The V gene's germline CDR1 is LNHDA and CDR2 SQIVND (reference sequence). The CDR3 is 16 amino acids. In DNA form, the CDR3 reads TGTGCCAGTAGTACCTCCGGTTGGCAGGGGTTCGGGGGCTACACCTTC. Translated: CASSTSGWQGFGGYTF. Full variable domain (missing parts from reference TRBV19 and TRBJ1-2): DGGITQSPKYLFRKEGQNVTLSCEQNLNHDAMYWYRQDPGQGLRLIYYSQIVNDFQKGDIAEGYSVSREKKESFPLTVTSAQKNPTAFYLCASSTSGWQGFGGYTFGSGTRLTVV.

The chain employs TRBV28 and TRBJ2-7; possible D gene TRBD1, 7 bases. The CDR3 has 13 amino acids. V dropped 7 bases and J dropped 3 bases, with 13 bases sitting between them. Germline values: CDR1 MDHEN, CDR2 SYDVKM. This chain's CDR3 is CASISGGHYEQYF. The CDR3 region has the DNA TGTGCCAGCATCTCAGGGGGGCACTACGAGCAGTACTTC.